The next 7 T cell receptor beta chains were all read from a single sample in a study of T cell responses to AZD1222 COVID-19 vaccine. Sequenced by immunoSEQ multiplex PCR; TCRdb stores in-frame clones only, minus some. The sample consists of 70,000 to 85,000 clones, about 82% of them appearing once. Material: peripheral blood, obtained on day 0 of AZD1222 vaccination. These TCRs come from an adult in good health.

This chain links TRBV27 with TRBJ1-5; 7 bases are a match to TRBD1. The germline CDR1 and CDR2 sequences are MNHEY and SMNVEV (reference sequence). The V gene end was trimmed by 6 bases and the J gene end by 12 bases; junction bases not matched to a gene: 23. This CDR3 has 17 residues. The DNA for the CDR3 is TGTGCCAGCAGCGAAAAAGGCGGGACAGACAGACGTGAGCGCCAGCATTTT. Translating it yields CASSEKGGTDRRERQHF.

This clone was seen only once. The chain recombines TRBV2 with TRBJ2-5; D is perhaps TRBD2 (6 bases). V gave up 3 bases and J gave up 4 bases, with 15 bases separating them. This CDR3 is 15 amino acids long. Germline CDR1 SNHLY, CDR2 FYNNEI. The CDR3 is CASSDPGPGGETQYF. CDR3 coding DNA: TGTGCCAGCAGTGACCCCGGTCCCGGGGGAGAGACCCAGTACTTC.

The V call is TRBV6-1, the J call TRBJ2-5; the D gene is possibly TRBD2 (8 bases). The CDR3 has 20 residues. V was clipped by 4 bases and J by 2 bases, with 29 bases between them. Germline V gene sequence: CDR1 MNHNS, CDR2 SASEGT. CDR3 in amino acids: CASSGGRGQVLAVRQETQYF. CDR3 in DNA: TGTGCCAGCAGTGGAGGGAGGGGGCAGGTACTAGCGGTCCGACAAGAGACCCAGTACTTC.

V is TRBV5-4 and J is TRBJ1-2; TRBD1 aligns across 8 bases. Per the germline V gene, CDR1 is SGHNT and CDR2 is YYREEE (reference sequence). There are 14 residues in the CDR3. J was trimmed by 8 bases and V by 1 base; bases with no gene match: 7. CDR3: CASSLRQGSWGYTF. CDR3 coding DNA: TGTGCCAGCAGCTTGAGACAGGGGAGTTGGGGCTACACCTTC. The variable domain in full, with the rest retrieved from reference TRBV5-4 and TRBJ1-2, is ETGVTQSPTHLIKTRGQQVTLRCSSQSGHNTVSWYQQALGQGPQFIFQYYREEENGRGNFPPRFSGLQFPNYSSELNVNALELDDSALYLCASSLRQGSWGYTFGSGTRLTVV.

This clone was observed once. V gene TRBV7-2 combines with J gene TRBJ2-7; no firm D call. The CDR3 spans 13 residues. The V gene's germline CDR1 is SGHTA and CDR2 FQGNSA. Trimming removed 1 base at V and 6 bases at J, with 10 bases between. For the CDR3, the DNA is TGTGCCAGCAGCTTAGGCCTTAGCTCCGAGCAGTACTTC. It encodes CASSLGLSSEQYF.

V and J are TRBV6-2 or TRBV6-3 and TRBJ2-1; 7 bases are a match to TRBD2. CDR3 length: 14 residues. The germline CDR1 and CDR2 sequences are MNHEY and SVGEGT. V trimming: 0 bases; J trimming: 5 bases; junction bases outside the gene matches: 1. The CDR3 region is CASSYSTSDNEQFF. In DNA, the CDR3 is TGTGCCAGCAGTTACTCTACTAGCGACAATGAGCAGTTCTTC.

This clone was counted a single time. This chain links TRBV27 with TRBJ1-5; the D is unclear. The CDR3 contains 14 residues. Germline V gives CDR1 MNHEY, CDR2 SMNVEV (reference sequence). V lost 3 bases and J 5 bases, leaving 11 bases between the germline ends. CDR3 in amino acids: CASSLYPTHQPQHF. The CDR3 DNA sequence: TGTGCCAGCAGTTTGTATCCCACCCATCAGCCCCAGCATTTT.